The present entry profiles one TCR beta chain with its context. The data were obtained in a study of blood T cell repertoires in COVID-19. Here immunoSEQ multiplex PCR was the method, and the copy in TCRdb shows in-frame clones only, minus some. Of roughly 200,000 clones listed, about 83% were seen once; the top ten hold 4.5% to 7%. Trimming left V 3 bases short and J 2 bases short, with 10 bases between. The CDR3 loop spans 15 amino acids. In germline, CDR1 is MGHDK, CDR2 SYGVNS. The clonotype was recovered from a man in his forties or fifties with acute COVID-19. The chain employs TRBV25-1 and TRBJ2-2, with D hard to call. The specimen sequenced was PBMCs or T cells enriched from blood (not recorded which). The CDR3 here is CASSDLGLNTGELFF. CDR3 coding DNA: TGTGCCAGCAGTGACTTGGGCCTTAACACCGGGGAGCTGTTTTTT.